The 3 T cell receptor beta chains presented below share a single source sample, sequenced in a study of a mutant IDH1 vaccine in newly diagnosed glioma. For these receptors, no antigen is known. Sample time point: week 47, end of study. With topical imiquimod, each dose of the vaccine consisted of 300 ug of mutant IDH1 20-mer peptide. Produced via immunoSEQ multiplex PCR; TCRdb's table is partial and in-frame only. In the table there are tens of thousands of clones, about 81% of which are singletons. Material: PBMCs, obtained from a glioma patient whose treatment included an IDH1 peptide vaccine. Receptor source: a man aged 35-49 years with glioma.

This chain uses TRBV10-3 with TRBJ1-6; D remains ambiguous. Germline V lookup: CDR1 ENHRY, CDR2 SYGVKD. The CDR3 sequence is 12 residues long. With 3 bases removed from V and 13 bases from J, the gap between germline ends came to 10 bases. CDR3 sequence reads: CAISETMGPLHF. The CDR3 DNA reads as TGTGCCATCAGTGAAACCATGGGGCCCCTCCACTTT.

The rearrangement links TRBV6-5 to TRBJ2-5, with 7 bases that match TRBD1. Germline CDR1 is MNHEY and CDR2 is SVGAGI. V trimming: 6 bases; J trimming: 5 bases; junction bases outside the gene matches: 9. The CDR3 has 14 residues. The CDR3 DNA follows: TGTGCCAGCAGCGACCCTGACAGGGTGGAGACCCAGTACTTC. Its protein is CASSDPDRVETQYF.

V and J are TRBV18 and TRBJ2-7; TRBD1 agrees at 10 bases. Germline-derived CDR1 and CDR2 are KGHSH and LQKENI. The CDR3 runs to 15 residues. Trimming removed 3 bases from V and 2 bases from J; junction bases left unmatched: 4. In DNA, the CDR3 is TGTGCCAGCTCACCCAAAGGACAGGGGGCCTACGAGCAGTACTTC. Protein sequence: CASSPKGQGAYEQYF.